These 7 T cell receptor beta chains originate from one sample sequenced in a study of cytomegalovirus exposure and HLA in healthy donors. Researchers ran the PCR with 60 Vbeta and 13 Jbeta primers. Profiled with immunoSEQ multiplex PCR; TCRdb holds only in-frame clones, not every one. The data show 100,000 to 150,000 clones, with around 86% seen just once and around 2.2% held by the top ten. Specimen: PBMCs. These receptors all stem from a man between 25 and 39 years old in good health and CMV-seronegative.

This chain links TRBV9 with TRBJ1-6, with TRBD1 matching 8 bases. Looked up from germline, CDR1 is SGDLS and CDR2 is YYNGEE. V shed 4 bases, J shed 14 bases, and the junction held 8 bases outside the gene matches. This CDR3 contains 13 residues. CDR3 loop: CASSLRTGTTLHF. The CDR3 bases are TGTGCCAGCAGCCTCCGGACAGGGACGACCCTCCACTTT.

This chain links TRBV27 with TRBJ2-5; perhaps TRBD2 as D (5 bases). The CDR3 loop spans 14 amino acids. Trimming pared 2 bases from V and 5 bases from J, leaving 12 bases between. Per germline, CDR1 MNHEY and CDR2 SMNVEV (reference sequence). Here the CDR3 reads CASSLATGLETQYF. The CDR3 DNA sequence: TGTGCCAGCAGTTTAGCAACGGGATTGGAGACCCAGTACTTC.

This rearrangement joins TRBV7-8 to TRBJ2-3, with D tentatively TRBD1 (6 bases). V dropped 3 bases and J dropped 4 bases, with 20 bases sitting between them. Germline CDR1 reads SGHVS; CDR2 reads FQNEAQ. The CDR3 is 17 amino acids. Here the CDR3 DNA reads TGTGCCAGCAGCTTTCCGACAGGAGAACGGCGGGCAGATACGCAGTATTTT. This encodes CASSFPTGERRADTQYF.

The chain links TRBV5-1 to TRBJ1-2; D uncertain. The CDR3 runs to 13 residues. The germline V gene has CDR1 SGHRS and CDR2 YFSETQ. The V end was cut by 2 bases, the J end by 8 bases, with 13 bases between. CDR3 residues: CASSFGLREGYTF. The CDR3 DNA reads as TGCGCCAGCAGCTTTGGTCTAAGGGAGGGCTACACCTTC.

This clone was seen just once. V is TRBV19 and J is TRBJ1-2, with D unresolved. V was clipped by 3 bases and J by 3 bases, with 11 bases between them. This CDR3 comprises 14 residues. Germline-derived CDR1 and CDR2 are LNHDA and SQIVND (reference sequence). Here the CDR3 reads CASSILLEDYGYTF. The CDR3, as DNA: TGTGCCAGTAGTATCCTCCTCGAGGACTATGGCTACACCTTC.

This clone has only one observation. This rearrangement joins TRBV2 to TRBJ2-1; 8 bases fit TRBD2. The CDR3 has 15 residues. Germline CDR1 and CDR2: SNHLY and FYNNEI. J lost 2 bases, V lost 5 bases, and 5 bases had no gene match. CDR3 protein: CASSPGGGPYNEQFF. CDR3 DNA: TGTGCCAGCAGTCCGGGCGGGGGGCCCTACAATGAGCAGTTCTTC. The variable domain in full, completed from reference TRBV2 and TRBJ2-1, reads EPEVTQTPSHQVTQMGQEVILRCVPISNHLYFYWYRQILGQKVEFLVSFYNNEISEKSEIFDDQFSVERPDGSNFTLKIRSTKLEDSAMYFCASSPGGGPYNEQFFGPGTRLTVL.

The chain has TRBV6-6 and TRBJ1-5; 9 positions match TRBD1. Germline loops: CDR1 MNHNY, CDR2 SVGAGI (reference sequence). V dropped 0 bases and J dropped 7; count of bases not matched to a gene: 4. The CDR3 is 15 residues long. This chain's CDR3 is CASSYSPTGGQPQHF. The CDR3 DNA follows: TGTGCCAGCAGTTACTCACCGACAGGGGGACAGCCCCAGCATTTT.